This is a list of T cell receptor beta chains from one sample in a study of shared clonotypes between healthy human individuals. Produced via immunoSEQ multiplex PCR; TCRdb's table is partial and in-frame only. The sample records 2.3 million or so clones, about 92% being singletons. The source material was naive CD4+ T cells from PBMCs. The receptors were sampled from a man aged 18 to 30 in good health. Some clones in this sample may be carry-over from other donors' samples. Each CDR3 is given with its conserved first and last residue. The D gene is left open where the match is weak. A clone size is listed for some rows: how often the clone was seen (once, few, many), or a class if it is expanded.

abundance: -; v_gene: TRBV28; j_gene: TRBJ2-7; d_gene: TRBD1; CDR3aa: CASKTGGSYEQYF; CDR3nt: TGTGCCAGCAAAACAGGGGGAAGCTACGAGCAGTACTTC
abundance: -; v_gene: TRBV10-3; j_gene: TRBJ2-2; d_gene: TRBD1; CDR3aa: CASLRDRDTGELFF; CDR3nt: TGTGCCTCACTCCGGGACAGGGACACCGGGGAGCTGTTTTTT
abundance: -; v_gene: TRBV19; j_gene: TRBJ2-6; d_gene: TRBD1; CDR3aa: CASSMTGSRNVLTF; CDR3nt: TGTGCCAGTAGTATGACAGGGAGTCGGAACGTCCTGACTTTC
abundance: -; v_gene: TRBV5-6; j_gene: TRBJ2-3; d_gene: -; CDR3aa: CASSLARGTDTQYF; CDR3nt: TGTGCCAGCAGCTTGGCCCGGGGCACAGATACGCAGTATTTT
abundance: -; v_gene: TRBV28; j_gene: TRBJ2-2; d_gene: TRBD2; CDR3aa: CASSLPGGGELFF; CDR3nt: TGTGCCAGCAGTTTACCGGGAGGCGGGGAGCTGTTTTTT
abundance: -; v_gene: TRBV15; j_gene: TRBJ1-2; d_gene: TRBD1; CDR3aa: CATSRGGTGGYGYTF; CDR3nt: TGTGCCACCAGCAGAGGGGGTACAGGGGGCTATGGCTACACCTTC
abundance: once; v_gene: TRBV2; j_gene: TRBJ2-3; d_gene: -; CDR3aa: CATTVESGSTDTQYF; CDR3nt: TGTGCCACCACCGTTGAGTCGGGGAGTACAGATACGCAGTATTTT
abundance: -; v_gene: TRBV28; j_gene: TRBJ2-3; d_gene: -; CDR3aa: CATTRVSSTDTQYF; CDR3nt: TGTGCCACTACCCGGGTCTCTAGCACAGATACGCAGTATTTT
abundance: -; v_gene: TRBV21-1; j_gene: TRBJ1-1; d_gene: -; CDR3aa: CASSKTDRAESSEAFF; CDR3nt: TGTGCCAGCAGCAAAACCGACAGGGCGGAATCTTCTGAAGCTTTCTTT
abundance: -; v_gene: TRBV5-1; j_gene: TRBJ2-1; d_gene: TRBD2; CDR3aa: CASSTGLAGGLYNEQFF; CDR3nt: TGCGCCAGCAGCACGGGACTAGCGGGAGGGCTCTACAATGAGCAGTTCTTC
abundance: -; v_gene: TRBV2; j_gene: TRBJ2-1; d_gene: -; CDR3aa: CASSGESSPNNEQFF; CDR3nt: TGTGCCAGCAGTGGAGAGTCTAGCCCCAACAATGAGCAGTTCTTC
abundance: -; v_gene: TRBV15; j_gene: TRBJ1-2; d_gene: TRBD1; CDR3aa: CATSSAGAGGSIGYTF; CDR3nt: TGTGCCACCAGCAGCGCAGGGGCAGGGGGATCTATTGGCTACACCTTC
abundance: -; v_gene: TRBV5-3; j_gene: TRBJ2-7; d_gene: -; CDR3aa: CARSLAAPISAKQYF; CDR3nt: TGTGCCAGAAGCTTAGCAGCACCGATTAGCGCGAAGCAGTACTTC
abundance: -; v_gene: TRBV19; j_gene: TRBJ2-7; d_gene: -; CDR3aa: CASSITPGRSYEQYF; CDR3nt: TGTGCCAGTAGTATTACTCCAGGGAGGTCCTACGAGCAGTACTTC
abundance: -; v_gene: TRBV5-5; j_gene: TRBJ2-6; d_gene: TRBD2; CDR3aa: CASSPGLAGVLGANVLTF; CDR3nt: TGTGCCAGCAGCCCAGGACTAGCGGGAGTTCTTGGGGCCAACGTCCTGACTTTC
abundance: -; v_gene: TRBV5-1; j_gene: TRBJ2-7; d_gene: -; CDR3aa: CASSLVVRSYEQYF; CDR3nt: TGCGCCAGCAGCTTGGTCGTCCGCTCCTACGAGCAGTACTTC
abundance: -; v_gene: TRBV9; j_gene: TRBJ2-7; d_gene: -; CDR3aa: CASSVDGLPSEEQYF; CDR3nt: TGTGCCAGCAGCGTAGACGGACTGCCCTCGGAAGAGCAGTACTTC
abundance: once; v_gene: TRBV9; j_gene: TRBJ1-3; d_gene: TRBD1; CDR3aa: CASSGGTVNPGGSGNTIYF; CDR3nt: TGTGCCAGCAGCGGCGGGACAGTCAATCCAGGGGGCTCTGGAAACACCATATATTTT
abundance: -; v_gene: TRBV19; j_gene: TRBJ2-7; d_gene: -; CDR3aa: CASSIDWPRPYEQYF; CDR3nt: TGTGCCAGTAGTATAGATTGGCCCAGGCCCTACGAGCAGTACTTC
abundance: once; v_gene: TRBV25-1; j_gene: TRBJ1-4; d_gene: -; CDR3aa: CASSEPGSAQVGKLFF; CDR3nt: TGTGCCAGCAGTGAACCGGGCTCCGCTCAGGTCGGAAAACTGTTTTTT
abundance: -; v_gene: TRBV5-8; j_gene: TRBJ2-3; d_gene: -; CDR3aa: CASSPLSGAADTQYF; CDR3nt: TGTGCCAGCAGCCCTCTCAGTGGGGCAGCAGATACGCAGTATTTT
abundance: -; v_gene: TRBV5-5; j_gene: TRBJ1-3; d_gene: -; CDR3aa: CASSPGTASGNTIYF; CDR3nt: TGTGCCAGCAGCCCAGGGACGGCCTCTGGAAACACCATATATTTT
abundance: -; v_gene: TRBV5-1; j_gene: TRBJ2-1; d_gene: -; CDR3aa: CASSLSRGPPGNEQFF; CDR3nt: TGCGCCAGCAGCTTATCCCGGGGGCCCCCTGGGAATGAGCAGTTCTTC
abundance: -; v_gene: TRBV6-1; j_gene: TRBJ2-5; d_gene: -; CDR3aa: CASSVTGVGTQYF; CDR3nt: TGTGCCAGCAGTGTGACAGGAGTCGGGACCCAGTACTTC
abundance: -; v_gene: TRBV13; j_gene: TRBJ2-2; d_gene: -; CDR3aa: CASSLDRRFAGELFF; CDR3nt: TGTGCCAGCAGCTTAGACAGGAGGTTCGCCGGGGAGCTGTTTTTT
abundance: -; v_gene: TRBV5-1; j_gene: TRBJ2-1; d_gene: TRBD2; CDR3aa: CASSTSSGRALEQFF; CDR3nt: TGCGCCAGCAGCACTTCTAGCGGGAGGGCACTTGAGCAGTTCTTC
abundance: few; v_gene: TRBV19; j_gene: TRBJ1-5; d_gene: -; CDR3aa: CASSIDSTNQPQHF; CDR3nt: TGTGCCAGTAGTATAGATAGCACCAATCAGCCCCAGCATTTT
abundance: -; v_gene: TRBV5-4; j_gene: TRBJ2-3; d_gene: -; CDR3aa: CASSLDPRPEATDTQYF; CDR3nt: TGTGCCAGCAGCTTGGATCCGCGCCCAGAAGCCACAGATACGCAGTATTTT
abundance: -; v_gene: TRBV18; j_gene: TRBJ2-6; d_gene: TRBD1; CDR3aa: CASSPYQGAVSGANVLTF; CDR3nt: TGTGCCAGCTCACCTTATCAGGGGGCAGTGTCTGGGGCCAACGTCCTGACTTTC
abundance: -; v_gene: TRBV5-1; j_gene: TRBJ2-3; d_gene: -; CDR3aa: CASSSGTTTPTDTQYF; CDR3nt: TGCGCCAGCAGCTCAGGGACAACCACCCCAACAGATACGCAGTATTTT
abundance: -; v_gene: TRBV11-2; j_gene: TRBJ2-1; d_gene: -; CDR3aa: CASSARGDFLYNEQFF; CDR3nt: TGTGCCAGCAGCGCGCGAGGGGACTTCCTATACAATGAGCAGTTCTTC
abundance: once; v_gene: TRBV28; j_gene: TRBJ2-3; d_gene: TRBD2; CDR3aa: CASSPWTSGRSDTQYF; CDR3nt: TGTGCCAGCAGTCCATGGACTAGCGGGAGGTCAGATACGCAGTATTTT
abundance: -; v_gene: TRBV19; j_gene: TRBJ1-3; d_gene: -; CDR3aa: CASGRQVSGNTIYF; CDR3nt: TGTGCCAGTGGGAGACAGGTCTCTGGAAACACCATATATTTT
abundance: -; v_gene: TRBV6-5; j_gene: TRBJ2-7; d_gene: TRBD1; CDR3aa: CASRGTGRYEQYF; CDR3nt: TGTGCCAGCCGTGGGACAGGGAGGTACGAGCAGTACTTC
abundance: -; v_gene: TRBV30; j_gene: TRBJ1-2; d_gene: -; CDR3aa: CAWSVLLRAEGYTF; CDR3nt: TGTGCCTGGAGTGTACTATTACGCGCGGAAGGCTACACCTTC
abundance: once; v_gene: TRBV7-2; j_gene: TRBJ2-1; d_gene: -; CDR3aa: CASRLGGSYNEQFF; CDR3nt: TGTGCCAGCAGGCTCGGAGGATCCTACAATGAGCAGTTCTTC
abundance: -; v_gene: TRBV30; j_gene: TRBJ2-2; d_gene: -; CDR3aa: CAWSVGHPGELFF; CDR3nt: TGTGCCTGGAGTGTTGGGCACCCCGGGGAGCTGTTTTTT
abundance: -; v_gene: TRBV28; j_gene: TRBJ2-4; d_gene: -; CDR3aa: CASSRDRAAKNIQYF; CDR3nt: TGTGCCAGCAGTCGGGACCGGGCCGCCAAAAACATTCAGTACTTC
abundance: -; v_gene: TRBV9; j_gene: TRBJ2-3; d_gene: -; CDR3aa: CASSVRRGTGTADTQYF; CDR3nt: TGTGCCAGCAGCGTACGACGGGGAACAGGGACCGCAGATACGCAGTATTTT
abundance: -; v_gene: TRBV27; j_gene: TRBJ2-7; d_gene: -; CDR3aa: CASSLSQWGSYEQYF; CDR3nt: TGTGCCAGCAGTTTATCACAGTGGGGCTCCTACGAGCAGTACTTC
abundance: -; v_gene: TRBV7-3; j_gene: TRBJ2-3; d_gene: -; CDR3aa: CASSLTYAADTQYF; CDR3nt: TGTGCCAGCAGCTTAACATATGCAGCGGATACGCAGTATTTT
abundance: -; v_gene: TRBV2; j_gene: TRBJ1-5; d_gene: -; CDR3aa: CASTIWGGNQPQHF; CDR3nt: TGTGCCAGCACAATATGGGGAGGCAATCAGCCCCAGCATTTT
abundance: -; v_gene: TRBV6-6; j_gene: TRBJ2-7; d_gene: TRBD2; CDR3aa: CASSYSAGRETYEQYF; CDR3nt: TGTGCCAGCAGTTACTCAGCGGGGAGGGAGACCTACGAGCAGTACTTC
abundance: -; v_gene: TRBV5-6; j_gene: TRBJ2-7; d_gene: -; CDR3aa: CASSLGRYYEQYF; CDR3nt: TGTGCCAGCAGCTTGGGACGGTACTACGAGCAGTACTTC
abundance: -; v_gene: TRBV27; j_gene: TRBJ2-7; d_gene: -; CDR3aa: CASSFYYRGATYEQYF; CDR3nt: TGTGCCAGCAGTTTTTACTATCGGGGAGCAACCTACGAGCAGTACTTC
abundance: -; v_gene: TRBV5-4; j_gene: TRBJ2-1; d_gene: TRBD2; CDR3aa: CASSFPGGGNEQFF; CDR3nt: TGTGCCAGCAGCTTTCCGGGGGGAGGCAATGAGCAGTTCTTC
abundance: -; v_gene: TRBV25-1; j_gene: TRBJ1-1; d_gene: -; CDR3aa: CASSESRRGGTEAFF; CDR3nt: TGTGCCAGCAGTGAATCTAGGAGGGGGGGGACTGAAGCTTTCTTT
abundance: once; v_gene: TRBV30; j_gene: TRBJ1-2; d_gene: -; CDR3aa: CAWSEGYNYGYTF; CDR3nt: TGTGCCTGGAGTGAGGGTTATAACTATGGCTACACCTTC